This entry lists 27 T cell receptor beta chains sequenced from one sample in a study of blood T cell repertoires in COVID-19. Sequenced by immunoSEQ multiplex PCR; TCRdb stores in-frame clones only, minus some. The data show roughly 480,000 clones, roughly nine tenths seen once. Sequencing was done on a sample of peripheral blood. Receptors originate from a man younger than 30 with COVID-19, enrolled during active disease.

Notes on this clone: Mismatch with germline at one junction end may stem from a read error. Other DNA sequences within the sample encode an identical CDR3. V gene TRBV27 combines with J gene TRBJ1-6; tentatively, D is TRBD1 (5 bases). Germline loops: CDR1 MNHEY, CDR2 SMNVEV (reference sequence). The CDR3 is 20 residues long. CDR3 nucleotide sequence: TGTGCCAGCAGTCAGCACAAGCCGATCGGACAACAGGTACATAATTCACCCCTCCATTTT. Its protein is CASSQHKPIGQQVHNSPLHF.

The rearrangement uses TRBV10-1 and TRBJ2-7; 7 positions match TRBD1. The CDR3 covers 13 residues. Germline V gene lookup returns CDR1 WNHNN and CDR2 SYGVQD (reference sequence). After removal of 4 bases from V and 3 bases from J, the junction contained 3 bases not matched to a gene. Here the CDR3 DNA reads TGCGCCAGCAGTGCAGACAGGGTCTACGAGCAGTACTTC. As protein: CASSADRVYEQYF.

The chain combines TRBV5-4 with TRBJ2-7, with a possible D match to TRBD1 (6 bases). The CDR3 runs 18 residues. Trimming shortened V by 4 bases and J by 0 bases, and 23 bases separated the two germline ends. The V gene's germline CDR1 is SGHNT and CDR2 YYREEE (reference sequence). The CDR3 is CASSPYDHIRGSSYEQYF. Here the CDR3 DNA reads TGTGCCAGCAGCCCTTACGACCACATCAGGGGCAGCTCCTACGAGCAGTACTTC.

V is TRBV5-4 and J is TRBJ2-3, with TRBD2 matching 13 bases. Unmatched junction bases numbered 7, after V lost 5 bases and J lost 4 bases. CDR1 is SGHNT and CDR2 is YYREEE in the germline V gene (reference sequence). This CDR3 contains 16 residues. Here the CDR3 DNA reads TGTGCCAGCAGTCGAAGACTAGCGGGAGGCCCAGATACGCAGTATTTT. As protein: CASSRRLAGGPDTQYF.

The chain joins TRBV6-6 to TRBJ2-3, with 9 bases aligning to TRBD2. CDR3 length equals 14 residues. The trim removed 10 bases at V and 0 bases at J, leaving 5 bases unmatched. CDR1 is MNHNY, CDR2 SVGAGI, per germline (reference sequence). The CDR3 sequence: CATLAGDSTDTQYF. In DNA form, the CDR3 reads TGTGCCACCTTAGCGGGGGATAGCACAGATACGCAGTATTTT.

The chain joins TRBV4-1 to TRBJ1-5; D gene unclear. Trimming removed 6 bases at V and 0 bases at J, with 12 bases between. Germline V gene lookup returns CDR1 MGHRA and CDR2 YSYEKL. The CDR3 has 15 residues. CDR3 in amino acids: CASSSKFYSNQPQHF. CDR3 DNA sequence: TGCGCCAGCAGTTCTAAGTTCTATAGCAATCAGCCCCAGCATTTT.

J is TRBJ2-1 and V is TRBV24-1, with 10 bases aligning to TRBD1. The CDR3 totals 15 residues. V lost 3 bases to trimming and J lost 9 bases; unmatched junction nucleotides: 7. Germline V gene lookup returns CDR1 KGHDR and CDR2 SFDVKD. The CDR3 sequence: CATSDRDRGLGEQFF. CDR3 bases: TGTGCCACCAGTGATCGGGACAGGGGACTGGGTGAGCAGTTCTTC.

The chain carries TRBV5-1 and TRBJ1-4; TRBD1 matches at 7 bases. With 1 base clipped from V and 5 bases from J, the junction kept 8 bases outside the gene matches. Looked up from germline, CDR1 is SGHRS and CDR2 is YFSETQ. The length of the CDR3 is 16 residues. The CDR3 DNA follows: TGCGCCAGCAGCTTGACGGGGGACAGCCACAATGAAAAACTGTTTTTT. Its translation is CASSLTGDSHNEKLFF. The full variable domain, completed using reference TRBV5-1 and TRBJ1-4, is KAGVTQTPRYLIKTRGQQVTLSCSPISGHRSVSWYQQTPGQGLQFLFEYFSETQRNKGNFPGRFSGRQFSNSRSEMNVSTLELGDSALYLCASSLTGDSHNEKLFFGSGTQLSVL.

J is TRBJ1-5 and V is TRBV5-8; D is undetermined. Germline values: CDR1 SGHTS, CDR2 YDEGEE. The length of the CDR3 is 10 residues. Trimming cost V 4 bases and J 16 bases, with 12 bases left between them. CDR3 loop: CASSDYEGHF. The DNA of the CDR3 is TGTGCCAGCAGCGACTATGAGGGACATTTT.

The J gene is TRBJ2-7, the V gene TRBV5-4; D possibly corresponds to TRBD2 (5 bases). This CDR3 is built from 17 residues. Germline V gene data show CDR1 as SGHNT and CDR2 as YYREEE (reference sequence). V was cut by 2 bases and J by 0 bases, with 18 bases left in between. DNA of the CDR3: TGTGCCAGCAGCTTTGGAGGATGGAAACAGCTCTCCTACGAGCAGTACTTC. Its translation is CASSFGGWKQLSYEQYF. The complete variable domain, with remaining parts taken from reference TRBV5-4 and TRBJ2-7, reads ETGVTQSPTHLIKTRGQQVTLRCSSQSGHNTVSWYQQALGQGPQFIFQYYREEENGRGNFPPRFSGLQFPNYSSELNVNALELDDSALYLCASSFGGWKQLSYEQYFGPGTRLTVT.

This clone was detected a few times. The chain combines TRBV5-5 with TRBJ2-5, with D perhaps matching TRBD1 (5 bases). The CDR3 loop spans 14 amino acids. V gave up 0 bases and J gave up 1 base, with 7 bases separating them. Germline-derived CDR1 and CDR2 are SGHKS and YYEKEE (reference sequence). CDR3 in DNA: TGTGCCAGCAGCTTGGGGGGCAGCCAAGAGACCCAGTACTTC. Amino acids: CASSLGGSQETQYF.

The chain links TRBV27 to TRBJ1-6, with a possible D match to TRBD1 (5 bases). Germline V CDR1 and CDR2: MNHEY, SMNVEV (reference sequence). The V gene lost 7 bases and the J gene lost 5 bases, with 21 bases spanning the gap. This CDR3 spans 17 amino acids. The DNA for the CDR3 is TGTGCCAGCAAGATAACTCGCCGTCGGGGGGATAATTCACCCCTCCACTTT. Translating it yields CASKITRRRGDNSPLHF.

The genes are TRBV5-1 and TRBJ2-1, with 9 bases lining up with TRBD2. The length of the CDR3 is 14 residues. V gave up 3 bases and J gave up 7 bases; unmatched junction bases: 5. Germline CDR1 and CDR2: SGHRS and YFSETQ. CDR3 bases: TGCGCCAGCAGCTCCGTCCTAGCGGGGAATGAGCAGTTCTTC. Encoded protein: CASSSVLAGNEQFF.

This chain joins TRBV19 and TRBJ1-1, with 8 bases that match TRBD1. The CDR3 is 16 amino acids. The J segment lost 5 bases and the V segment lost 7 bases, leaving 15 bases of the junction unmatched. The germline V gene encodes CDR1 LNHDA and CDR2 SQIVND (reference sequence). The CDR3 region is CASNVRAGGAGTEAFF. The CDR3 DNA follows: TGTGCCAGTAACGTCCGGGCAGGGGGCGCAGGGACTGAAGCTTTCTTT.

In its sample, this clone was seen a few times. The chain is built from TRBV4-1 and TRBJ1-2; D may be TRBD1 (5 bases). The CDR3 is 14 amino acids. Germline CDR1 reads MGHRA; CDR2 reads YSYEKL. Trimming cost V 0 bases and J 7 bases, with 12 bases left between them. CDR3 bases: TGCGCCAGCAGCCAAGATCGGGCCGGGGGTGGCTACACCTTC. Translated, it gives CASSQDRAGGGYTF.

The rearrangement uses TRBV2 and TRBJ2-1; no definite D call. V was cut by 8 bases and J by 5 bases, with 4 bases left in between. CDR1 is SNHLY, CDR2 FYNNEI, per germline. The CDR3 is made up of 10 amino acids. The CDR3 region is CASYDNEQFF. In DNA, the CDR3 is TGTGCCAGCTATGACAATGAGCAGTTCTTC. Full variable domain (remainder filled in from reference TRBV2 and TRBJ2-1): EPEVTQTPSHQVTQMGQEVILRCVPISNHLYFYWYRQILGQKVEFLVSFYNNEISEKSEIFDDQFSVERPDGSNFTLKIRSTKLEDSAMYFCASYDNEQFFGPGTRLTVL.

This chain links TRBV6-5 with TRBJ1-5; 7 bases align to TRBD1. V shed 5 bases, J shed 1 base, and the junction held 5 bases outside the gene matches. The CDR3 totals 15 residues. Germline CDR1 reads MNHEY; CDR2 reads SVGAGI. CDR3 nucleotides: TGTGCCAGCAGTCCACAGGGGTTCAGCAATCAGCCCCAGCATTTT. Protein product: CASSPQGFSNQPQHF.

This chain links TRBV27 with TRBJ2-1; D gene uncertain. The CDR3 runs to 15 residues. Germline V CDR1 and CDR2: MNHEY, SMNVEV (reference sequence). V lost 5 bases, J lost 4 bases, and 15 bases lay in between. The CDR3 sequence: CASSRWRSIYNEQFF. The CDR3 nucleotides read TGTGCCAGCAGTAGGTGGAGAAGCATTTACAATGAGCAGTTCTTC.

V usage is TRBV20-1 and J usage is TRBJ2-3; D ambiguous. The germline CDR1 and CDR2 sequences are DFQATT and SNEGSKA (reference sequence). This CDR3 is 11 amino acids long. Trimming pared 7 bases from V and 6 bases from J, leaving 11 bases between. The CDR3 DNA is TGCAGTGGTAAAAGAGCGGATACGCAGTATTTT. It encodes CSGKRADTQYF.

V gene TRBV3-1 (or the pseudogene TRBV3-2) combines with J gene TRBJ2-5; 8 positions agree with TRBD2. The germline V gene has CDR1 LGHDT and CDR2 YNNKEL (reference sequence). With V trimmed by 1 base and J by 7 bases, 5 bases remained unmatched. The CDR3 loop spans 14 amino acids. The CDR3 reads CASSQGSAGGTQYF. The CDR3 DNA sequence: TGTGCCAGCAGCCAAGGGAGCGCGGGAGGGACCCAGTACTTC.

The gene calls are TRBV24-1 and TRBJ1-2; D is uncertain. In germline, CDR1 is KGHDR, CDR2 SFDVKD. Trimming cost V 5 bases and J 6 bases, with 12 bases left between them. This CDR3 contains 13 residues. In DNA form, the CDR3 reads TGTGCCACCAGTGTGGCGGGGATCGATGGCTACACCTTC. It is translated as CATSVAGIDGYTF.

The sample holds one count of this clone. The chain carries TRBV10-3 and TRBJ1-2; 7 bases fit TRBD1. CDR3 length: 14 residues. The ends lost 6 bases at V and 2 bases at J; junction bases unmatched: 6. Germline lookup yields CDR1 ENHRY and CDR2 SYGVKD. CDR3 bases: TGTGCCATCAGCTACCTGACAGGGAACTATGGCTACACCTTC. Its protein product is CAISYLTGNYGYTF.

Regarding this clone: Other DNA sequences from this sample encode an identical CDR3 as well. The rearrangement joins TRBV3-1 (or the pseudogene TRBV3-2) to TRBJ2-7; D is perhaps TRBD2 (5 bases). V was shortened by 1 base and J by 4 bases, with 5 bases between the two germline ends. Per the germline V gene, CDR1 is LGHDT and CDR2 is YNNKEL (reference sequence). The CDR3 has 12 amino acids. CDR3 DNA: TGTGCCAGCAGCCAAGGGGAGTACGAGCAGTACTTC. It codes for CASSQGEYEQYF.

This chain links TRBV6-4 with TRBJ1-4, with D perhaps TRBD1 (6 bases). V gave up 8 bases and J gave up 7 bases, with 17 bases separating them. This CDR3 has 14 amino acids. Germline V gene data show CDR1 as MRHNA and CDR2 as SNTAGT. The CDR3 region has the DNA TGTGCCAGCCTAACAGGGTTCGGGCCTGAAAAACTGTTTTTT. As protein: CASLTGFGPEKLFF.

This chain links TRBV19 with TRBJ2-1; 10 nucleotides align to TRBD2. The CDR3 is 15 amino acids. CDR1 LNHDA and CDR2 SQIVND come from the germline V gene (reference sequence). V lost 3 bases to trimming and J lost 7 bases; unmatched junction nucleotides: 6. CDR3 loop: CASSILAGVVNEQFF. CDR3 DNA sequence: TGTGCCAGTAGTATCCTAGCGGGAGTTGTGAATGAGCAGTTCTTC.

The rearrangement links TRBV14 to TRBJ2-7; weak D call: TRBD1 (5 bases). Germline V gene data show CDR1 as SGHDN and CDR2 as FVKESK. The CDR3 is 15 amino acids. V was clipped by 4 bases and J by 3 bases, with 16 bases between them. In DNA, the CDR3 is TGTGCCAGCAGCCTGAGAGGTACAGGACGCTACGAGCAGTACTTC. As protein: CASSLRGTGRYEQYF.

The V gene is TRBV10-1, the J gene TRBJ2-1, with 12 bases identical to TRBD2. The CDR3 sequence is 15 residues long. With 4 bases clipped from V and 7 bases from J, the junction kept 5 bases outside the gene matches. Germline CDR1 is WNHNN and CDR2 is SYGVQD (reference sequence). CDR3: CASSGPTSGSNEQFF. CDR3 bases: TGCGCCAGCAGTGGGCCGACTAGCGGGAGTAATGAGCAGTTCTTC.